Presented here are 3 T cell receptor beta chains from one specimen sequenced in a study of cytomegalovirus exposure and HLA in healthy donors. The PCR ran on 60 Vbeta and 13 Jbeta primers. TCRdb's table, derived via immunoSEQ multiplex PCR, lists solely in-frame clones and lacks some. The repertoire includes 90,000 or so clones, over 70% of them detected once, and about 23% sits in the top ten. The sample was PBMCs. The source of these receptors is a woman aged 50 to 60 in good health and CMV-seropositive.

The chain recombines TRBV6-1 with TRBJ1-5, with D possibly TRBD1 on 5 matching bases. Trimming removed 2 bases at V and 11 bases at J, with 16 bases between. Per germline, CDR1 MNHNS and CDR2 SASEGT. The CDR3 has 14 amino acids. The CDR3 here is CASSELGRVGAQHF. In nucleotides, the CDR3 is TGTGCCAGCAGTGAATTGGGCCGGGTAGGGGCCCAGCATTTT.

The rearrangement uses TRBV29-1 and TRBJ1-2, with D possibly TRBD1 on 5 matching bases. This CDR3 is 14 amino acids long. CDR1 and CDR2 (germline): SQVTM, ANQGSEA. The V end lost 1 base, the J end lost 8 bases, and 17 bases lay between the germline ends. CDR3 DNA sequence: TGCAGCGTTGAAGTGGTGGAGGGGCTGGCGGGCTACACCTTC. Translation gives CSVEVVEGLAGYTF.

The rearrangement joins TRBV6-6 to TRBJ1-4; D unresolved. In germline, CDR1 is MNHNY, CDR2 SVGAGI (reference sequence). V was trimmed by 9 bases and J by 5 bases, leaving 13 bases between them. This CDR3 contains 13 residues. The CDR3 DNA reads as TGTGCCAGTTCTCGAGTGCCCAATGAAAAACTGTTTTTT. This encodes CASSRVPNEKLFF.